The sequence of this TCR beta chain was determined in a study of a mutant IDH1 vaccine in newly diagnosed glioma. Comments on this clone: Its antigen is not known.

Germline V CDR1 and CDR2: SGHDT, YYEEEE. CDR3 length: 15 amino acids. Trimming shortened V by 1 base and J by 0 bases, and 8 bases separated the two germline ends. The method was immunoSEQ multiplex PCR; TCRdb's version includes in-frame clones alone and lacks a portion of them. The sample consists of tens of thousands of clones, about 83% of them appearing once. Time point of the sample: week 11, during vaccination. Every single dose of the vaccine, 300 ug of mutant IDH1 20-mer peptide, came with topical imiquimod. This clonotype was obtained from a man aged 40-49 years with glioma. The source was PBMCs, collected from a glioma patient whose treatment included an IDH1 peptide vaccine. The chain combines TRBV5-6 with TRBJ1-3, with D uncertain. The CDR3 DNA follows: TGTGCCAGCAGCTTGTACTCCGTCTCTGGAAACACCATATATTTT. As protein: CASSLYSVSGNTIYF.